The 8 T cell receptor beta chains presented below share a single source sample, sequenced in a study of T cells in Graves' hyperthyroidism and ophthalmopathy. Amplified regions were TCR beta CDR3 sequences from RNA transcripts. An initial round of RT-PCR targeting the TCR CDR3 relied on the HTBI primer set. MiXCR, applied by TCRdb to the multiplex PCR reads, yields one record per CDR3 protein. The table records roughly 800,000 distinct CDR3 sequences, 35% to 45% of them present only once. Sequenced: blood. These receptors were collected from a man aged 18 to 35 with Graves' hyperthyroidism.

CDR3 protein: CASSETGTSGELFF. The CDR3 nucleotides are TGCGCCAGCAGTGAGACGGGCACCTCCGGGGAGCTGTTTTTT. J is TRBJ2-2 and V is TRBV10-1, with D unclear. Trimming removed 2 bases at V and 6 bases at J, with 10 bases between. The CDR3 loop spans 14 amino acids. Per germline, CDR1 WNHNN and CDR2 SYGVQD (reference sequence).

V is TRBV9 and J is TRBJ1-2, with 9 nucleotides matching TRBD1. Trimming took 2 bases from V and 2 from J; bases not matched to a gene: 4. CDR3 size: 15 residues. The germline V gene has CDR1 SGDLS and CDR2 YYNGEE. CDR3 protein: CASSVGTGTNYGYTF. Here the CDR3 DNA reads TGTGCCAGCAGCGTCGGGACAGGGACCAACTATGGCTACACCTTC.

The sample holds one count of this clonotype. This CDR3 is CASSLWAGADQPQHF. CDR3 in DNA: TGTGCCAGCAGTTTATGGGCAGGGGCGGATCAGCCCCAGCATTTT. J is TRBJ1-5 and V is TRBV27, with D possibly being TRBD1 (6 bases). This CDR3 is 15 amino acids long. The germline CDR1 and CDR2 sequences are MNHEY and SMNVEV (reference sequence). V lost 1 base and J lost 5, with 12 bases in between.

The rearrangement joins TRBV29-1 to TRBJ2-7; a weak D match, TRBD2 (6 bases). The CDR3 is 18 residues long. The germline V and J ends were trimmed by 7 bases and 0 bases, with 28 bases remaining between them. Germline V CDR1 and CDR2: SQVTM, ANQGSEA. CDR3 nucleotides: TGCAGCGCGGGGGTCGGAGCCACCTCAGGAATGAGCTCCTACGAGCAGTACTTC. Encoded protein: CSAGVGATSGMSSYEQYF.

Many counts were recorded for this clonotype. This sequence joins TRBV15 and TRBJ1-4; no firm D call. Germline lookup yields CDR1 LNHNV and CDR2 YYDKDF (reference sequence). Trimming removed 0 bases at V and 5 bases at J, with 7 bases between. The CDR3 has 14 residues. CDR3 coding DNA: TGTGCCACCAGCAGAGAAAACGGGAATGAAAAACTGTTTTTT. Its translation: CATSRENGNEKLFF.

This sequence joins TRBV13 and TRBJ2-5; 10 nucleotides match TRBD2. CDR3 length: 17 residues. V lost 3 bases and J lost 4; bases outside the gene matches: 11. Germline V gene data show CDR1 as PRHDT and CDR2 as FYEKMQ (reference sequence). The CDR3 DNA reads as TGTGCCAGCAGCTTCGGGGCTAGCGGGGGAAGAGGAGAGACCCAGTACTTC. Its translation is CASSFGASGGRGETQYF.

Ten or more counts support this clonotype. V gene TRBV9 combines with J gene TRBJ1-2; TRBD1 agrees at 8 bases. Trimming removed 4 bases from V and 8 bases from J; junction bases left unmatched: 16. The CDR3 runs 16 residues. CDR1 is SGDLS and CDR2 is YYNGEE in the germline V gene. The CDR3 region is CASSHRRTGTSVGYTF. CDR3 nucleotides: TGTGCCAGCAGCCACCGTCGGACAGGGACTTCTGTAGGCTACACCTTC. The full variable domain, its missing parts supplied by reference TRBV9 and TRBJ1-2, is DSGVTQTPKHLITATGQRVTLRCSPRSGDLSVYWYQQSLDQGLQFLIQYYNGEERAKGNILERFSAQQFPDLHSELNLSSLELGDSALYFCASSHRRTGTSVGYTFGSGTRLTVV.

The chain links TRBV11-2 to TRBJ2-6, with 9 nucleotides matching TRBD2. V shed 0 bases and J 2 bases; nucleotides not matched to a gene: 2. The CDR3 sequence is 17 residues long. Germline V gene lookup returns CDR1 SGHAT and CDR2 FQNNGV. The CDR3 DNA follows: TGTGCCAGCAGCTTAGAGCGGGAGGGCGCTGGGGCCAACGTCCTGACTTTC. This sequence encodes CASSLEREGAGANVLTF.